One and the same sample provided the 9 T cell receptor beta chains below, sequenced in a study of response to subunit inactivated influenza vaccine. MiXCR was run by TCRdb on the RT-PCR reads, yielding one entry per CDR3 protein. The sample comprises 450,000 to 600,000 distinct CDR3 sequences, approximately 7.6% of which are singletons, and 10% to 15% rests with the top ten. Specimen: PBMCs from blood, collected around 25 months after vaccination. The source of these receptors is a man between 50 and 70 years old who received an inactivated influenza vaccine.

This clonotype was observed a handful of times. This sequence joins TRBV28 and TRBJ1-1, with a tentative D call TRBD1 (5 bases). The CDR3 totals 13 residues. V was pared by 10 bases and J by 1 base, with 13 bases between. Looked up from germline, CDR1 is MDHEN and CDR2 is SYDVKM. CDR3 sequence (DNA): TGTGCCATCAAGGACATGTCGAACACTGAAGCTTTCTTT. It yields the protein CAIKDMSNTEAFF.

There are a few counts of this clonotype. The V and J genes are TRBV4-2 and TRBJ2-5, with no clear D. Trimming pared 0 bases from V and 2 bases from J, leaving 7 bases between. The CDR3 covers 14 residues. Germline CDR1 and CDR2: LGHNA and YNFKEQ. DNA of the CDR3: TGTGCCAGCAGCCAAGACGGAAAACAAGAGACCCAGTACTTC. It encodes CASSQDGKQETQYF.

The chain links TRBV28 to TRBJ2-7; unclear D gene. V was shortened by 1 base and J by 11 bases, with 9 bases between the two germline ends. The germline V gene has CDR1 MDHEN and CDR2 SYDVKM. This CDR3 contains 11 residues. For the CDR3, the DNA is TGTGCCAGCAGTTTATCCGATTTAGAGTACTTC. Protein sequence: CASSLSDLEYF.

The CDR3 protein is CASSQRGPSGGTDTQYF. CDR3 nucleotides: TGTGCCAGCAGCCAAAGGGGACCGTCGGGCGGCACAGATACGCAGTATTTT. The V call is TRBV3-1, the J call TRBJ2-3, with D tentatively TRBD1 or TRBD2 (5 bases each). Trimming stripped 2 bases from V and 1 base from J, with 16 bases between. CDR3 length: 17 amino acids. CDR1 is LGHDT and CDR2 is YNNKEL in the germline V gene (reference sequence).

The genes are TRBV4-1 and TRBJ2-5, with 12 nucleotides matching TRBD2. Per the germline V gene, CDR1 is MGHRA and CDR2 is YSYEKL. J gave up 5 bases and V 3 bases, and 13 bases lay outside the gene matches. The CDR3 contains 18 residues. In DNA, the CDR3 is TGCGCCAGCAGCCATCTTCCTGGGACTAGCGGGTTTCGGGAGACCCAGTACTTC. Protein product: CASSHLPGTSGFRETQYF.

This clonotype was seen more than once but under ten times. The chain has TRBV28 and TRBJ2-4; D uncertain. From germline, CDR1 is MDHEN and CDR2 SYDVKM. This CDR3 contains 16 residues. The germline V and J ends were trimmed by 5 bases and 0 bases, with 14 bases remaining between them. The CDR3 DNA follows: TGTGCCAGCAGTAACCCCCTAAGAGAAGCCAAAAACATTCAGTACTTC. This translates into CASSNPLREAKNIQYF.

There are a few counts of this clonotype. The rearrangement uses TRBV5-4 and TRBJ2-3; 7 nucleotides match TRBD2. The CDR3 is 16 residues long. The trim removed 4 bases at V and 1 base at J, leaving 9 bases unmatched. From germline, CDR1 is SGHNT and CDR2 YYREEE (reference sequence). CDR3 nucleotides: TGTGCCAGCAGCACAAGGGCCGCGGGGGGCACAGATACGCAGTATTTT. Protein: CASSTRAAGGTDTQYF.

In its sample, this clonotype was seen many times. The chain is built from TRBV7-3 and TRBJ1-1; D is ambiguous. This CDR3 is built from 14 residues. V was cut by 1 base and J by 8 bases, with 14 bases left in between. In germline, CDR1 is SGHTA, CDR2 FQGTGA. In nucleotides, the CDR3 is TGTGCCAGCAGCTTAAACTCTCTGGGCACCGAAGCTTTCTTT. Protein sequence: CASSLNSLGTEAFF.

This clonotype was counted between two and nine times. The V gene is TRBV27, the J gene TRBJ2-1; 11 bases align to TRBD1. J gave up 0 bases and V 6 bases, and 10 bases lay outside the gene matches. The CDR3 covers 18 residues. Germline-derived CDR1 and CDR2 are MNHEY and SMNVEV (reference sequence). The CDR3 DNA sequence: TGTGCCAGCAGACCGGGGACAGGGGGTATACGCTCCTACAATGAGCAGTTCTTC. The encoded protein is CASRPGTGGIRSYNEQFF.